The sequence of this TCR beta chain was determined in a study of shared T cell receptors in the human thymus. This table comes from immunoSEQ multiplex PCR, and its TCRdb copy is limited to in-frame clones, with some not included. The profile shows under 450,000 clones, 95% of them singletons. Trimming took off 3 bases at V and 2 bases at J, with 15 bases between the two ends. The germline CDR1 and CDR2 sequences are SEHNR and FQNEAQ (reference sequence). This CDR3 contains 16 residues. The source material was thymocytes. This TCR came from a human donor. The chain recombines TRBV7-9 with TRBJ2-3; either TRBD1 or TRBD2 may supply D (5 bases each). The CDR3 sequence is CASSLGTVLDTDTQYF. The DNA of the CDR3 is TGTGCCAGCAGCTTGGGGACGGTGCTCGACACAGATACGCAGTATTTT.